Listed below are T cell receptor beta chains from one sample, sequenced in a study of shared clonotypes between healthy human individuals. This table comes from immunoSEQ multiplex PCR, and its TCRdb copy is limited to in-frame clones, with some not included. This sample carries some 680,000 clones, around 73% of them seen once, and the ten largest clones take roughly 2%. The sample comprised memory CD4+ T cells sorted from blood. These receptors were collected from a woman in her twenties or thirties in good health. Each CDR3 is given with its conserved first and last residue. The order of the fields is V gene, clone size, J gene, CDR3 protein. A row's size may be missing; if present it is once, few, many or a size class.

TRBV5-1,.,TRBJ1-2,CATATGVNYGYTF
TRBV6-1,many,TRBJ2-7,CASSGSSGNYEQYF
TRBV7-9,.,TRBJ2-7,CASSRGQGMNEQYF
TRBV29-1,many,TRBJ2-1,CSVARGGPYNEQFF
TRBV28,.,TRBJ2-7,CASSLYLGGNPREQYF
TRBV2,.,TRBJ1-5,CASSMDRVGQPQHF
TRBV5-5,once,TRBJ2-3,CASSLTGATSTDTQYF
TRBV11-2,.,TRBJ2-1,CASSKSLTSGSHNEQFF
TRBV5-4,.,TRBJ2-3,CAVLLADASTDTQYF
TRBV11-1,.,TRBJ2-3,CASSKTSGSAADTQYF
TRBV5-8,few,TRBJ2-3,CASSSGLAESTDTQYF
TRBV28,.,TRBJ2-3,CASSSGHTDTQYF
TRBV11-2,.,TRBJ2-1,CASSGSTMGYNEQFF
TRBV5-1,.,TRBJ2-7,CASSSGQGRNYEQYF
TRBV2,.,TRBJ2-1,CASSFPGQGAENEQFF
TRBV7-3,.,TRBJ2-1,CASSLGSGLYNEQFF
TRBV4-1,.,TRBJ2-3,CASSQGVAWREGELDTQYF
TRBV7-7,.,TRBJ2-5,CASSLSSGSGAETQYF
TRBV9,.,TRBJ2-2,CASKKMAGGPFTGELFF
TRBV28,.,TRBJ1-1,CASGDRVGRTEAFF
TRBV28,few,TRBJ2-7,CASSSRTGRNYEQYF
TRBV28,.,TRBJ1-4,CATGRVNEKLFF
TRBV28,.,.,CASSLSVPPYEQYF
TRBV10-2,.,TRBJ2-5,CASSESGTGVQETQYF
TRBV5-6,.,TRBJ1-4,CASSLAGVEKLFF
TRBV7-9,few,TRBJ2-2,CASSLTGELFF
TRBV27,many,TRBJ1-2,CASSPQETENYGYTF
TRBV5-1,.,TRBJ1-3,CASSLVRSDSGNTIYF
TRBV4-1,.,TRBJ2-2,CASSQRPNTGELFF
TRBV6-1,.,TRBJ1-2,CASSEVGGQGSGYTF
TRBV7-9,few,TRBJ2-1,CASSPGSGTYNEQFF
TRBV2,few,TRBJ2-7,CASSASGRNPYEQYF
TRBV18,few,TRBJ2-2,CASSPGLDTGELFF
TRBV12-5,.,TRBJ2-2,CASGFVGGELFF
TRBV4-1,.,TRBJ2-1,CASSRQRGSRYNEQFF
TRBV9,.,TRBJ2-1,CASSVEEAWGTSGSYEQFF
TRBV28,.,TRBJ2-5,CASSSRGLGTQETQYF
TRBV5-4,few,TRBJ1-5,CASSLDKDQPQHF
TRBV29-1,.,TRBJ2-5,CSVEEQGGETQYF
TRBV28,.,TRBJ1-1,CASSLEFTEAFF
TRBV5-6,.,TRBJ2-7,CASSFAGGPREQYF
TRBV6-6,.,TRBJ1-1,CASSYREMNTEAFF
TRBV7-2,few,TRBJ1-1,CASSPRLWGGNTEAFF
TRBV15,once,TRBJ2-1,CATSRAVLAGAPHNEQFF
TRBV5-6,.,TRBJ1-4,CASTFRGLDEKLFF
TRBV5-1,.,TRBJ1-4,CASSLTTTNEKLFF
TRBV10-3,many,TRBJ2-7,CAARPRAGGLTSYEQYF
TRBV28,.,TRBJ2-7,CASNRRASSNEQYF
TRBV6-1,.,TRBJ2-7,CASSGRGDGTYEQYF
TRBV27,.,TRBJ2-6,CASSLVGGSGANVLTF
TRBV5-1,.,TRBJ2-7,CASSLGLSRNEQYF
TRBV30,once,TRBJ1-1,CAWSRGQGKAFF
TRBV27,.,TRBJ2-2,CASSFDVFTRGGGSGELFF
TRBV19,.,TRBJ1-5,CASSIDRGDNQPQHF
TRBV2,.,TRBJ1-4,CASTLTAFGEKLFF